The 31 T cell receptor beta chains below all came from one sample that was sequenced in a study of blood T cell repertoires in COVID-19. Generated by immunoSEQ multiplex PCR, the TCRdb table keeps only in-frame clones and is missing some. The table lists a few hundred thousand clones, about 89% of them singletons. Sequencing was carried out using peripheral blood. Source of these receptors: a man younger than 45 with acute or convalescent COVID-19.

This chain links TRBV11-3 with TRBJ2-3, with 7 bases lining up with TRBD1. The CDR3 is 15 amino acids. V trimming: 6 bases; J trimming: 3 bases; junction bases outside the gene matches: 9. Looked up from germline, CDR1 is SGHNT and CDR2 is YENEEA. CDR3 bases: TGTGCCAGCAGTAGGGGGCTGTCGGTTACAGATACGCAGTATTTT. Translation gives CASSRGLSVTDTQYF.

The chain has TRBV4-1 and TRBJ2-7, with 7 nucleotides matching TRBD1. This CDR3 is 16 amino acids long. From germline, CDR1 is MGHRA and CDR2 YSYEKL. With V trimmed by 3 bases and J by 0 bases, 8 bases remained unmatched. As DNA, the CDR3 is TGCGCCAGCAGCCATTTTCCAAGGGACAGCTCCTACGAGCAGTACTTC. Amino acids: CASSHFPRDSSYEQYF.

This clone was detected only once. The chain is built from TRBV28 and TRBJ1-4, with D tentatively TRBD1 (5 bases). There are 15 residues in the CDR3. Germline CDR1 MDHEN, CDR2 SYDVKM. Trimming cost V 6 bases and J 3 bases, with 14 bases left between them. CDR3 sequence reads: CASRIAGLANEKLFF. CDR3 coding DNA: TGTGCCAGCAGGATAGCAGGGCTAGCTAATGAAAAACTGTTTTTT.

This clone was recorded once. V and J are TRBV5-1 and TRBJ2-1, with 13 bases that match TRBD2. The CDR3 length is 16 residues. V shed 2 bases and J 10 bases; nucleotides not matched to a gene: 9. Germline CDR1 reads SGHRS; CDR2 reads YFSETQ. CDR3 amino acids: CASSLQVGTSGEEQFF. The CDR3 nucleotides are TGCGCCAGCAGCTTACAAGTCGGGACTAGCGGGGAAGAGCAGTTCTTC.

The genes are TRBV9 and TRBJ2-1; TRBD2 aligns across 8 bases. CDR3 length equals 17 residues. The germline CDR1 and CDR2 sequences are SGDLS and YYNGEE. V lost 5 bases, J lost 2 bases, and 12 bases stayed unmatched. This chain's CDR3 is CASRHIPRGGPYNEQFF. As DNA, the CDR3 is TGTGCCAGCAGGCACATCCCCCGCGGGGGGCCCTACAATGAGCAGTTCTTC.

The CDR3 DNA follows: TGTGCTAGTGGTTTGCCCAGTTGGGAGACCCAGTACTTC. It is translated as CASGLPSWETQYF. This chain connects TRBV12-5 to TRBJ2-5; D unresolved. Deletions cut 2 bases from V and 5 bases from J, with 9 bases between. The CDR3 has 13 residues. Germline assignment: CDR1 LGHNT and CDR2 FRNRAP.

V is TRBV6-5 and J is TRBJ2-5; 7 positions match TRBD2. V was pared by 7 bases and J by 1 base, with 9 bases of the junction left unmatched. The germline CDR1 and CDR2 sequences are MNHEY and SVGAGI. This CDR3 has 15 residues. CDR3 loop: CASILGASGQETQYF. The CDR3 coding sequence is TGTGCCAGCATCCTAGGGGCTAGCGGCCAAGAGACCCAGTACTTC.

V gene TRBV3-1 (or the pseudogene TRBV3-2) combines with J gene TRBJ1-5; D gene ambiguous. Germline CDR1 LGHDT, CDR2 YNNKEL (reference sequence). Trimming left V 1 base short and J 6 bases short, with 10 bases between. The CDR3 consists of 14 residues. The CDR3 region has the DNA TGTGCCAGCAGCCAAGGGAGGGTTGGTCAGCCCCAGCATTTT. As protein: CASSQGRVGQPQHF.

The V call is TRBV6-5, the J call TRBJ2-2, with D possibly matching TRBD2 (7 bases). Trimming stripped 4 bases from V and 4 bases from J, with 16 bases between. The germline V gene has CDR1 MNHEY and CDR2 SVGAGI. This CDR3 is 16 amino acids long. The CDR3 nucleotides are TGTGCCAGCAGTTCCAACTACAGGGAGGGCACCGGGGAGCTGTTTTTT. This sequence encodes CASSSNYREGTGELFF.

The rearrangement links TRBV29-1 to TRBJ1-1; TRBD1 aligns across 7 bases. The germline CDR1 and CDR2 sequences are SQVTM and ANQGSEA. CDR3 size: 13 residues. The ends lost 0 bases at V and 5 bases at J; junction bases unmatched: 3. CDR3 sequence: CSVEDFRGTEAFF. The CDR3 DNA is TGCAGCGTTGAAGATTTCAGGGGGACTGAAGCTTTCTTT.

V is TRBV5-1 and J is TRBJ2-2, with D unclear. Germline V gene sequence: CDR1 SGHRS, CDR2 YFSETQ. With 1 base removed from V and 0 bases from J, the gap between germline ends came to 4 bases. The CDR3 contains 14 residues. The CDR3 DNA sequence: TGCGCCAGCAGCTTGACGGCGAACACCGGGGAGCTGTTTTTT. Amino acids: CASSLTANTGELFF.

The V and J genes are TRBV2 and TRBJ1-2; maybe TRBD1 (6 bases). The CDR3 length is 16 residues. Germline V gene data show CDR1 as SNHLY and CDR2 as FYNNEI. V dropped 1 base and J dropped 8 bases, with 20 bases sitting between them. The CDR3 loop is CASSEGGRTPGVGYTF. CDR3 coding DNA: TGTGCCAGCAGTGAAGGGGGACGGACTCCAGGGGTAGGCTACACCTTC.

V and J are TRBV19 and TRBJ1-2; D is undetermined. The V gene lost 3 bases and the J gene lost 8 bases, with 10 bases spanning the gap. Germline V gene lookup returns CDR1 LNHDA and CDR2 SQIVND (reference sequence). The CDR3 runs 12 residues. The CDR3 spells CASSMAGSGYTF. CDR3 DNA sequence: TGTGCCAGTAGTATGGCAGGTTCCGGCTACACCTTC.

CDR3 sequence reads: CASGSYEQYF. For the CDR3, the DNA is TGTGCCAGCGGGAGCTACGAGCAGTACTTC. The J gene is TRBJ2-7, the V gene TRBV6-5; a weak D match, TRBD2 (5 bases). The germline V gene has CDR1 MNHEY and CDR2 SVGAGI. With 8 bases removed from V and 3 bases from J, the gap between germline ends came to 5 bases. CDR3 length equals 10 residues.

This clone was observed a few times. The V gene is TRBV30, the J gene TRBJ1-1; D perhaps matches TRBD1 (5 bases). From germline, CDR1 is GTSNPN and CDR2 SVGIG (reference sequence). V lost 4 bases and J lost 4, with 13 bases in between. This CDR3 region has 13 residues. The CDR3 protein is CAWTPGLGTEAFF. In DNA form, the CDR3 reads TGTGCCTGGACCCCGGGACTTGGCACTGAAGCTTTCTTT.

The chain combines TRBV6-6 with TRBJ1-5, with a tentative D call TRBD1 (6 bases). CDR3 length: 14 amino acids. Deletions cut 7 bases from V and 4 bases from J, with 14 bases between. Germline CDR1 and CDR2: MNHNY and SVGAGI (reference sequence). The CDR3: CASTQLGANQPQHF. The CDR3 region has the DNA TGTGCCAGCACCCAGCTGGGGGCAAATCAGCCCCAGCATTTT.

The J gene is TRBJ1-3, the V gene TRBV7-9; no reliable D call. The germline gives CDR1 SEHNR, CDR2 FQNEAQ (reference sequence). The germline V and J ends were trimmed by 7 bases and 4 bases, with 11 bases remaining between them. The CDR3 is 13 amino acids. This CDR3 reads CASTLAGGNTIYF. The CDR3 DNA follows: TGTGCCAGCACCCTTGCGGGCGGAAACACCATATATTTT.

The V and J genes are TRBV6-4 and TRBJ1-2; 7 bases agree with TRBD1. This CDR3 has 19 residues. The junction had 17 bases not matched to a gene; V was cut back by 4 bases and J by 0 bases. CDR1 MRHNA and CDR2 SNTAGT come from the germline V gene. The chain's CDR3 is CASSGYGSTGDTANYGYTF. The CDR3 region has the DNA TGTGCCAGCAGTGGCTACGGGAGCACAGGGGATACAGCTAACTATGGCTACACCTTC.

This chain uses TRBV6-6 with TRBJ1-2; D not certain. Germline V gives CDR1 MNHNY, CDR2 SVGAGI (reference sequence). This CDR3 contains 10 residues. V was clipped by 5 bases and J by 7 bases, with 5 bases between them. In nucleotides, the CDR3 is TGTGCCAGCAGTAGCGTTGGCTACACCTTC. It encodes CASSSVGYTF.

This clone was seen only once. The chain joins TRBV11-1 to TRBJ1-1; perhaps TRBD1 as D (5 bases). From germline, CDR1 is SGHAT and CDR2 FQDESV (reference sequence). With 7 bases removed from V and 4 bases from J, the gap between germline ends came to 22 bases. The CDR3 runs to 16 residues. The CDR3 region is CASTPGPGSTRTEAFF. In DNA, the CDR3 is TGTGCCAGCACCCCTGGCCCAGGGTCGACCCGCACTGAAGCTTTCTTT.

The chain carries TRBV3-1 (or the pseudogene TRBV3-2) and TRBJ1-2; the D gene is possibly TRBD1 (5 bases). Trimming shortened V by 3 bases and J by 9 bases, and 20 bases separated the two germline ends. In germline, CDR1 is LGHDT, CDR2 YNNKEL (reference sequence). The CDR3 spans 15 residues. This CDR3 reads CASSHPPRTGVSYTF. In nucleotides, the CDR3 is TGTGCCAGCAGCCACCCCCCTCGGACGGGGGTGAGCTACACCTTC.

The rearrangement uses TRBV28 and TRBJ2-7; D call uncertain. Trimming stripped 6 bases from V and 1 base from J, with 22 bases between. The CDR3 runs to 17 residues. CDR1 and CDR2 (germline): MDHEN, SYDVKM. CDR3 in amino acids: CASSIQTYSALSYEQYF. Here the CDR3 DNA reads TGTGCCAGCAGCATCCAAACGTACAGTGCCTTATCCTACGAGCAGTACTTC.

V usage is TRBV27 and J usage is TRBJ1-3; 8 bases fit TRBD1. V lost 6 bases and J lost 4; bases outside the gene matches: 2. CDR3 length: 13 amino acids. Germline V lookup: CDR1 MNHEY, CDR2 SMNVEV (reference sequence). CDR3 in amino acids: CASRDRAGNTIYF. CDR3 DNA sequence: TGTGCCAGCAGGGACAGGGCGGGAAACACCATATATTTT.

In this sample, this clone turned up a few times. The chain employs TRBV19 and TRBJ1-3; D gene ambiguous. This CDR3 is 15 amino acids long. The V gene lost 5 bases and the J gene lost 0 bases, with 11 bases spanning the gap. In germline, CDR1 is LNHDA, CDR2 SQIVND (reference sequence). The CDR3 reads CASSAYFISGNTIYF. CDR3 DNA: TGTGCCAGTAGTGCCTACTTCATCTCTGGAAACACCATATATTTT.

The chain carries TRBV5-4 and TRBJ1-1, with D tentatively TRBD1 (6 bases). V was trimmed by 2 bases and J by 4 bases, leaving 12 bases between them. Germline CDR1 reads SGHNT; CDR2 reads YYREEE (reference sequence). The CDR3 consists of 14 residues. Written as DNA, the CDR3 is TGTGCCAGCAGCTTAACAGGGTCCCCCACTGAAGCTTTCTTT. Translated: CASSLTGSPTEAFF.

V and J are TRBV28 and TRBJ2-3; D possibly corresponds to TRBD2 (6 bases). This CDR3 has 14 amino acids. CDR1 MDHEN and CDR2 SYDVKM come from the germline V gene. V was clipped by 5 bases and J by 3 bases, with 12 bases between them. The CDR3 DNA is TGTGCCAGCAGTGGACCGGGAGCTACAGATACGCAGTATTTT. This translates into CASSGPGATDTQYF.

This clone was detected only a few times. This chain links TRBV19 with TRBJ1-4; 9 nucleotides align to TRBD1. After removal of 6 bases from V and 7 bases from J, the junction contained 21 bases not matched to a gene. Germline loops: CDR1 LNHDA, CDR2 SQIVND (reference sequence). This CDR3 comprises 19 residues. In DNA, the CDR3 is TGTGCCAGTAGGTCATTACTGGGACAGGGCGACGGATTGGGTGAAAAACTGTTTTTT. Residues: CASRSLLGQGDGLGEKLFF.

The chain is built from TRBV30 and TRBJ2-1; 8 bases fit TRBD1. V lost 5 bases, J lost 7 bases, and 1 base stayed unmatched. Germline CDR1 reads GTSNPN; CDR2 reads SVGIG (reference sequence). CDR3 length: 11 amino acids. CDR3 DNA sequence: TGTGCCTGGCAGGGGGCGAATGAGCAGTTCTTC. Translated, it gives CAWQGANEQFF.

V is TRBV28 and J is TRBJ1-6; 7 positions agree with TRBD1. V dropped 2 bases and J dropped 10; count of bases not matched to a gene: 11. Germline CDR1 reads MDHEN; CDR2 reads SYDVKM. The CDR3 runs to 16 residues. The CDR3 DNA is TGTGCCAGCAGTTTACCCATAACAGGGGAGGACTCACCCCTCCACTTT. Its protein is CASSLPITGEDSPLHF.

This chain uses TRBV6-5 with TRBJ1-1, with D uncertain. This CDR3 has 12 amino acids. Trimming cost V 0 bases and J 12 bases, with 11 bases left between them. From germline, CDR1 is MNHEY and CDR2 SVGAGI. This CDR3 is CASSYSGEKTFF. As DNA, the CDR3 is TGTGCCAGCAGTTACTCCGGGGAAAAGACTTTCTTT.

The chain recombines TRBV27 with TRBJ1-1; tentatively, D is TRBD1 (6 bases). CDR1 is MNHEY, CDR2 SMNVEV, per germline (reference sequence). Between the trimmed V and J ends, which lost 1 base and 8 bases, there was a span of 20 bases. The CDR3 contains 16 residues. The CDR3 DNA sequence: TGTGCCAGCAGTTTATTCTGGGACACCCGAACGGGGGAAGCTTTCTTT. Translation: CASSLFWDTRTGEAFF.